These 5 T cell receptor beta chains originate from one sample sequenced in a study of PD-L1 blockade in urothelial cancer. Indicated time point: pretreatment peripheral blood. The table came from immunoSEQ multiplex PCR; TCRdb's copy has only in-frame clones and leaves some out. Among 60,000 to 75,000 clones, more than 75% were seen once, and the ten largest hold 15%. The material was PBMCs, obtained around atezolizumab (anti-PD-L1) treatment. All receptors come from a man aged 55 to 70 with urothelial cancer.

The chain employs TRBV5-5 and TRBJ1-2; 8 positions agree with TRBD1. The CDR3 sequence is 15 residues long. CDR1 SGHKS and CDR2 YYEKEE come from the germline V gene (reference sequence). After removal of 2 bases from V and 8 bases from J, the junction contained 11 bases not matched to a gene. The CDR3: CASSLGPGGVEGYTF. In nucleotides, the CDR3 is TGTGCCAGCAGCTTAGGGCCAGGGGGCGTTGAGGGCTACACCTTC.

The chain links TRBV9 to TRBJ1-4; 10 nucleotides agree with TRBD1. Germline trimming cut 4 bases from V and 7 bases from J; bases unmatched to any gene: 7. The CDR3 spans 15 residues. Germline CDR1 SGDLS, CDR2 YYNGEE. The CDR3 spells CASSHDRGHGEKLFF. CDR3 nucleotide sequence: TGTGCCAGCAGCCACGACAGGGGGCACGGTGAAAAACTGTTTTTT.

The rearrangement uses TRBV27 and TRBJ2-7; TRBD1 matches at 10 bases. Unmatched junction bases numbered 7, after V lost 4 bases and J lost 4 bases. The CDR3 loop spans 15 amino acids. The germline gives CDR1 MNHEY, CDR2 SMNVEV (reference sequence). The chain's CDR3 is CASSSRQGALYEQYF. The CDR3 DNA follows: TGTGCCAGCAGTTCACGACAGGGGGCTTTGTACGAGCAGTACTTC.

V is TRBV7-2 and J is TRBJ1-1, with 7 bases aligning to TRBD1. Germline loops: CDR1 SGHTA, CDR2 FQGNSA. The CDR3 is 14 amino acids. V lost 6 bases to trimming and J lost 10 bases; unmatched junction nucleotides: 14. CDR3 residues: CASRDRQGVIGAFF. CDR3 coding DNA: TGTGCCAGCAGGGACAGACAGGGCGTTATCGGAGCTTTCTTT.

The chain has TRBV9 and TRBJ2-1, with 8 bases aligning to TRBD2. The CDR3 extends over 16 amino acids. The trim removed 3 bases at V and 6 bases at J, leaving 11 bases unmatched. CDR1 is SGDLS and CDR2 is YYNGEE in the germline V gene. The CDR3 reads CASSALGAGGGNEQFF. DNA for the CDR3: TGTGCCAGCAGCGCCCTAGGGGCGGGGGGAGGCAATGAGCAGTTCTTC.